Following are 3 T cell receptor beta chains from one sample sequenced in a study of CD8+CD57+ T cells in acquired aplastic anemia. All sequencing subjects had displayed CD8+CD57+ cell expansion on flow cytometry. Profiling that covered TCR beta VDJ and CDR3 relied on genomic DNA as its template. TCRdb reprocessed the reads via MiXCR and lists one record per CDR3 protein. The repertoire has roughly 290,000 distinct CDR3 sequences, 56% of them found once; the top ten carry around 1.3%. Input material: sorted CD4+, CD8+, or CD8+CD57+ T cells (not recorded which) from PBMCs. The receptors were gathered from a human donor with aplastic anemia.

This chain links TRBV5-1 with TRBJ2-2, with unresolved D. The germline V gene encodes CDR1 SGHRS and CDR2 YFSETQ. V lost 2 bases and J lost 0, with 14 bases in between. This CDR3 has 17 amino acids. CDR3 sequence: CASSLTVVNPNTGELFF. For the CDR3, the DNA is TGCGCCAGCAGCTTAACAGTCGTTAACCCGAACACCGGGGAGCTGTTTTTT.

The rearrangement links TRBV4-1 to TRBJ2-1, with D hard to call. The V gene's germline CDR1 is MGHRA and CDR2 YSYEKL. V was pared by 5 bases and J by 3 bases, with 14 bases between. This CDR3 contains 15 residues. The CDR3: CASSLIRNDYNEQFF. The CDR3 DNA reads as TGCGCCAGCAGCTTGATTAGAAACGACTACAATGAGCAGTTCTTC.

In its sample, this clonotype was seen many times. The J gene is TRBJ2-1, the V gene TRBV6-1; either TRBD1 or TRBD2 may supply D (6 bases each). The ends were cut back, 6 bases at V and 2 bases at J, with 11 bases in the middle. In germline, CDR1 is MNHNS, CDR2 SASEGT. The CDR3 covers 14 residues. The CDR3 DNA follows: TGTGCCAGCAGAACTGGGGGGCCCTACAATGAGCAGTTCTTC. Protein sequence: CASRTGGPYNEQFF.